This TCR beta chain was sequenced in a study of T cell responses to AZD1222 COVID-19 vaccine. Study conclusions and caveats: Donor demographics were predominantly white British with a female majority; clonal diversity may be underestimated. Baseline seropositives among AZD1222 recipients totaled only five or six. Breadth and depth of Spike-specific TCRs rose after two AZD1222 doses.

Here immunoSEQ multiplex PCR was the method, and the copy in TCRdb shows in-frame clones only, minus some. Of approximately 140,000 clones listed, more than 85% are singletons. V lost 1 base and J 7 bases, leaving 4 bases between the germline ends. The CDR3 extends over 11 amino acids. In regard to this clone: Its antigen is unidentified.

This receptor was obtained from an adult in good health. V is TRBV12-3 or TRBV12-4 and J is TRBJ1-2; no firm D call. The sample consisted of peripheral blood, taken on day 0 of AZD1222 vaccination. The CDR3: CASSLEAGYTF. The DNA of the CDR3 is TGTGCCAGCAGTTTAGAGGCTGGCTACACCTTC.